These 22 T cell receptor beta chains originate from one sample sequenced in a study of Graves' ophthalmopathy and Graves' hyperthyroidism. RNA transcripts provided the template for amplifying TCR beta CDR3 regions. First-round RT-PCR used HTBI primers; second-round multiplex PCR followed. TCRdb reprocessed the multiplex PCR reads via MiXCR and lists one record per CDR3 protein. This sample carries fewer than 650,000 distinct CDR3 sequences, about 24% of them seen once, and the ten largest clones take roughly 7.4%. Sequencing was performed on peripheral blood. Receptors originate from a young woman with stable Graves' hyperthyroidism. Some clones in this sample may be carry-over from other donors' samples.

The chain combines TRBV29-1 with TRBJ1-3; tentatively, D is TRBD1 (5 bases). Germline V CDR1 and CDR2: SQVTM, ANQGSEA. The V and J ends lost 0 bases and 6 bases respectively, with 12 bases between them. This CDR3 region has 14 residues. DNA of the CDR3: TGCAGCGTTGAAGACCCAGGGATTCAAAACACCATATATTTT. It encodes CSVEDPGIQNTIYF. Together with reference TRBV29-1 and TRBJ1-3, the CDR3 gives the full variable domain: SAVISQKPSRDICQRGTSLTIQCQVDSQVTMMFWYRQQPGQSLTLIATANQGSEATYESGFVIDKFPISRPNLTFSTLTVSNMSPEDSSIYLCSVEDPGIQNTIYFGEGSWLTVV.

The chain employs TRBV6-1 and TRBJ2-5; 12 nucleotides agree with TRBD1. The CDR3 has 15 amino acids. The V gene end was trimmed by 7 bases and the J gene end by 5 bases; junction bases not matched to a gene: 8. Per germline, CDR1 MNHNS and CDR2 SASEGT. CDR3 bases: TGTGCCAGCACTCTCGGGACAGGGGGCGTGGAGACCCAGTACTTC. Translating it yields CASTLGTGGVETQYF.

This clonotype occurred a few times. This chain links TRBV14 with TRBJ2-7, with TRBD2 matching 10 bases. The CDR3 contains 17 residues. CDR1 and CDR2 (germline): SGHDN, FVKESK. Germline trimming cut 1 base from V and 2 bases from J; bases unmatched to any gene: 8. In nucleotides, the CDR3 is TGTGCCAGCAGCCAAGCAATAGCGGGGGGCTACCCCTACGAGCAGTACTTC. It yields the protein CASSQAIAGGYPYEQYF.

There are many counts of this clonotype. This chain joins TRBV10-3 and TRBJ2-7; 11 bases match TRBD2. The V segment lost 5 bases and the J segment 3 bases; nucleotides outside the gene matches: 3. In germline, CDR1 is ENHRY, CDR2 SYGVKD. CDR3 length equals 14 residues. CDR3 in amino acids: CAISPTSGGYEQYF. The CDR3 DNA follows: TGTGCCATCAGTCCCACTAGCGGGGGCTACGAGCAGTACTTC.

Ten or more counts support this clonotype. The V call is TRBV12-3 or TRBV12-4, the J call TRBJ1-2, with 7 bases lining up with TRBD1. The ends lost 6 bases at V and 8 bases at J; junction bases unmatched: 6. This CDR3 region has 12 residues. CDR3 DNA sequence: TGTGCCAGCAGGTACAGGGGCGGAGGCTACACCTTC. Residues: CASRYRGGGYTF.

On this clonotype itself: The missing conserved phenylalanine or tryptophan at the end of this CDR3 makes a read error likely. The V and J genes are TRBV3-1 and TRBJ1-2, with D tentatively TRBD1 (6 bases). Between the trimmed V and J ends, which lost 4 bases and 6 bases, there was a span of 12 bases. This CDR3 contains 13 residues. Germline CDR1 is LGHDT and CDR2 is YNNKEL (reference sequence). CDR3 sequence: CASSLGPGDGYTV. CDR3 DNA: TGTGCCAGCAGCCTAGGGCCAGGGGATGGCTACACCGTC.

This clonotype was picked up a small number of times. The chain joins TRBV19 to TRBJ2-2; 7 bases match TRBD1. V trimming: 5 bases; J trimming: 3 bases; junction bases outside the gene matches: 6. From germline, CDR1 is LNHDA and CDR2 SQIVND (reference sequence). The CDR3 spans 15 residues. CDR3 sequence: CASSFNRGHTGELFF. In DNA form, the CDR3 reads TGTGCCAGTAGTTTTAACAGGGGACACACCGGGGAGCTGTTTTTT.

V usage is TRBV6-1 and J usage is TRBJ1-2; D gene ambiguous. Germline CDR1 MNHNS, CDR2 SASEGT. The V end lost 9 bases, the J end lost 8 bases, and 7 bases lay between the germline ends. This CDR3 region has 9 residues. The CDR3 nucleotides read TGTGCCAGTGGGGAGGGCTACACCTTC. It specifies CASGEGYTF.

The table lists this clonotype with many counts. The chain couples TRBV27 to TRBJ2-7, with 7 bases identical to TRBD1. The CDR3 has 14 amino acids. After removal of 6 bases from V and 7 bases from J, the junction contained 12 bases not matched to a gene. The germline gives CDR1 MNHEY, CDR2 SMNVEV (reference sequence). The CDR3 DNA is TGTGCCAGCAGGCTAACGGACAGGAACCTAGAGCAGTACTTC. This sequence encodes CASRLTDRNLEQYF.

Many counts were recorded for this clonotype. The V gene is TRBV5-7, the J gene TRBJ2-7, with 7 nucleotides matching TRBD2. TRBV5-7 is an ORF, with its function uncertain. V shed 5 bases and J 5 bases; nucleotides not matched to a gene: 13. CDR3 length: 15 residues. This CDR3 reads CASRTPRGSADEQYF. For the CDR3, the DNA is TGTGCCAGCAGGACCCCTCGCGGGAGTGCGGACGAGCAGTACTTC.

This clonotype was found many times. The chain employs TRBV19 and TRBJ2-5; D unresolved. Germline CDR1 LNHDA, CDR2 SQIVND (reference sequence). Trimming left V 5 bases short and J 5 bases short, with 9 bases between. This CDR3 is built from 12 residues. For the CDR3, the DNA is TGTGCCAGTAGTGGAAGTGGGGAGACCCAGTACTTC. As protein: CASSGSGETQYF.

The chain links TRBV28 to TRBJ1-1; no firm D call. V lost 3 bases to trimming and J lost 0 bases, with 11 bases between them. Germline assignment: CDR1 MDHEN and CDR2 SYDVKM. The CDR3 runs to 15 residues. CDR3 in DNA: TGTGCCAGCAGTTTTCCGGGTATGATGAACACTGAAGCTTTCTTT. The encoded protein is CASSFPGMMNTEAFF.

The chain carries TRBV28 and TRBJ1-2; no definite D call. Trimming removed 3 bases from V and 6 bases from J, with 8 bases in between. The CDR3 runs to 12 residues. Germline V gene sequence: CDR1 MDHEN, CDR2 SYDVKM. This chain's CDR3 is CASSFQVDGYTF. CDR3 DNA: TGTGCCAGCAGTTTTCAGGTTGATGGCTACACCTTC.

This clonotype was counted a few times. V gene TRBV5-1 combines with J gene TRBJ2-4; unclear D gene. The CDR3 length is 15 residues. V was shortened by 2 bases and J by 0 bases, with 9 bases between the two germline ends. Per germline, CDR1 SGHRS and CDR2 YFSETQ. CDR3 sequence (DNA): TGCGCCAGCAGCTTAGGAAGGACAGCCAAAAACATTCAGTACTTC. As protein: CASSLGRTAKNIQYF. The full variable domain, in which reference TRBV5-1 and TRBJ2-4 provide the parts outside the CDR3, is KAGVTQTPRYLIKTRGQQVTLSCSPISGHRSVSWYQQTPGQGLQFLFEYFSETQRNKGNFPGRFSGRQFSNSRSEMNVSTLELGDSALYLCASSLGRTAKNIQYFGAGTRLSVL.

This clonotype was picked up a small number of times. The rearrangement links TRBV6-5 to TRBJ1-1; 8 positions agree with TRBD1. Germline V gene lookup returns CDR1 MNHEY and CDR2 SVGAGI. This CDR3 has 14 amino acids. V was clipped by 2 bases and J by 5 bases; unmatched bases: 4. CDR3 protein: CASSYGDRGTEAFF. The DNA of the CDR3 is TGTGCCAGCAGTTACGGCGACAGGGGAACTGAAGCTTTCTTT.

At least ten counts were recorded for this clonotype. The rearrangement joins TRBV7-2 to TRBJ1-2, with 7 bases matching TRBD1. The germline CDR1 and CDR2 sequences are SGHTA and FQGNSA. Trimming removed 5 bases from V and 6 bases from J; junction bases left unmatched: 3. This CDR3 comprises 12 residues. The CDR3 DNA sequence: TGTGCCAGCAGCCGACAGGGCAATGGCTACACCTTC. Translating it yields CASSRQGNGYTF.

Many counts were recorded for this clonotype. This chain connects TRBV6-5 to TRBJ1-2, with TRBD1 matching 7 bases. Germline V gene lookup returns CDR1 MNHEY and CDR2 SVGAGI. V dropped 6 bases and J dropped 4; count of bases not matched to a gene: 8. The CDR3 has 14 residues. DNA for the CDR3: TGTGCCAGCAGAACTCGCCGGGACAGCTATGGCTACACCTTC. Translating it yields CASRTRRDSYGYTF.

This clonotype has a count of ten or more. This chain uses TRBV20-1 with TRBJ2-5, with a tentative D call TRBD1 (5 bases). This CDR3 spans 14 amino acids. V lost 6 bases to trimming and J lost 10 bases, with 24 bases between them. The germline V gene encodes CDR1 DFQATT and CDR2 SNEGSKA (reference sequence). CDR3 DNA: TGCAGTGCACGGACATGGCGCGAACTGAGGATCCAGTACTTC. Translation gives CSARTWRELRIQYF.

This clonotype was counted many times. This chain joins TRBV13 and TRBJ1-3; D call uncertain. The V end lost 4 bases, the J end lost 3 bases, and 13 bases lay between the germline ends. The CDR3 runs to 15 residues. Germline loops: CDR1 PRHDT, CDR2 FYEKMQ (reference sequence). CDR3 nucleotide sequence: TGTGCCAGCAGCTCTCCGCTGGGAGATGGAAACACCATATATTTT. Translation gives CASSSPLGDGNTIYF.

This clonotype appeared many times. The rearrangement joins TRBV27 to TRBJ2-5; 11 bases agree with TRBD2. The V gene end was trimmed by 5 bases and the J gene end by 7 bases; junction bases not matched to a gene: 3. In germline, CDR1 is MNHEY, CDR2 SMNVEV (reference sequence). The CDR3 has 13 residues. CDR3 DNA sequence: TGTGCCAGCAGTGGGGGACTAGCGGCGACCCAGTACTTC. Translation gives CASSGGLAATQYF.

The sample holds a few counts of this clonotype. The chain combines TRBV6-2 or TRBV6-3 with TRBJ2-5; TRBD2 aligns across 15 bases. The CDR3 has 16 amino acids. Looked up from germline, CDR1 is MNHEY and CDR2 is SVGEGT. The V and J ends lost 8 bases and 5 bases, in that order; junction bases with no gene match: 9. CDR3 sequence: CASGTGTSGGLETQYF. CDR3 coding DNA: TGTGCCAGCGGCACCGGGACTAGCGGGGGGCTGGAGACCCAGTACTTC.

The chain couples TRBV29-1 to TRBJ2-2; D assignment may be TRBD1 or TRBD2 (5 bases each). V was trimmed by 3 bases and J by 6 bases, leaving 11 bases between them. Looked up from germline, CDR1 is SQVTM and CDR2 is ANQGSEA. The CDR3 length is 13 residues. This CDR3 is CSVDGARAGELFF. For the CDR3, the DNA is TGCAGCGTTGATGGGGCGCGGGCCGGGGAGCTGTTTTTT.